Given below is one T cell receptor (beta chain) in context. This record belongs to a study of T cell responses to AZD1222 COVID-19 vaccine. Measured with immunoSEQ multiplex PCR; TCRdb has only the in-frame clones, and not every one. The repertoire consists of about 120,000 clones, with about 90% occurring once and the leading ten covering 5% to 5.5%. The CDR3 has 13 residues. In germline, CDR1 is SGHNT, CDR2 YENEEA. V lost 3 bases and J lost 2, with 6 bases in between. This sequence joins TRBV11-3 and TRBJ2-3, with unresolved D. The TCR was taken from an adult in good health. The sample consisted of peripheral blood, taken on day 0 of AZD1222 vaccination. The CDR3 DNA reads as TGTGCCAGCAGCTTGCGCGTCACAGATACGCAGTATTTT. This sequence encodes CASSLRVTDTQYF.